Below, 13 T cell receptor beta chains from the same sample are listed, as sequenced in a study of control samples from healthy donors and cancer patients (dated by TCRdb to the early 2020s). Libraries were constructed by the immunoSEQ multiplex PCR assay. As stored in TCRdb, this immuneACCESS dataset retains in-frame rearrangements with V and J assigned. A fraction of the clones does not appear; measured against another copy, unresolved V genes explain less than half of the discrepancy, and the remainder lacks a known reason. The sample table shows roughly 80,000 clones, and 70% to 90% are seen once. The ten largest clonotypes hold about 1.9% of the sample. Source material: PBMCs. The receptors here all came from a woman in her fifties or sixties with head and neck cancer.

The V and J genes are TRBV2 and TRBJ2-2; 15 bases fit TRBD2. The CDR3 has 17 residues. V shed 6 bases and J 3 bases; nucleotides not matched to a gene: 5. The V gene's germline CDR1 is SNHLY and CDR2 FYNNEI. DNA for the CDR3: TGTGCCAGCAGCGGACTAGCGGGAGGGAGAGACACCGGGGAGCTGTTTTTT. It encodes CASSGLAGGRDTGELFF.

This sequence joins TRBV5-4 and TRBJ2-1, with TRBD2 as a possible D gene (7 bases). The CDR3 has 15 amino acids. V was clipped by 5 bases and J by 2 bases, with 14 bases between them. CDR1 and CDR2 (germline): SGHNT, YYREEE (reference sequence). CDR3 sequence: CASSGGAGAYNEQFF. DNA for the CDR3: TGTGCCAGCAGTGGGGGGGCGGGAGCCTACAATGAGCAGTTCTTC.

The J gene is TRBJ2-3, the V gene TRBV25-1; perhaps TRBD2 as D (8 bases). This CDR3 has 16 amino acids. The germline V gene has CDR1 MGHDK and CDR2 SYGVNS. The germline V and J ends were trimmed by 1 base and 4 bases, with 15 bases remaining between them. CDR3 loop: CASSEWGQTSADTQYF. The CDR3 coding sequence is TGTGCCAGCAGTGAATGGGGACAGACTAGCGCAGATACGCAGTATTTT.

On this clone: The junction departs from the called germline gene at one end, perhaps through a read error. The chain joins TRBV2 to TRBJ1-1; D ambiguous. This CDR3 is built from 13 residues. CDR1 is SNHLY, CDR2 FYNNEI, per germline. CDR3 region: CASREDWNTEAFF. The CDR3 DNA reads TGTGCCAGCAGGGAAGATTGGAACACTGAAGCTTTCTTT.

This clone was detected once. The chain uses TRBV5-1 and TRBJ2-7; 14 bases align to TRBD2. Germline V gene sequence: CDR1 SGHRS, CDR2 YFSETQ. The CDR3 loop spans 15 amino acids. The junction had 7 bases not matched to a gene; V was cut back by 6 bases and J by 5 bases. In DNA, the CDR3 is TGCGCCAGCACCACCGGGACTAGCGGGAGTAACGAGCAGTACTTC. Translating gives CASTTGTSGSNEQYF. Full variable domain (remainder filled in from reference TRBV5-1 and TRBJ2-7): KAGVTQTPRYLIKTRGQQVTLSCSPISGHRSVSWYQQTPGQGLQFLFEYFSETQRNKGNFPGRFSGRQFSNSRSEMNVSTLELGDSALYLCASTTGTSGSNEQYFGPGTRLTVT.

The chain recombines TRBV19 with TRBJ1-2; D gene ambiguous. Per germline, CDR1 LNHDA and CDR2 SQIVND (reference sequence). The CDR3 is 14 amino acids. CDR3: CAGYDGSRGYGYTF. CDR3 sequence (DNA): TGTGCTGGATATGACGGCTCACGCGGGTATGGCTACACCTTC.

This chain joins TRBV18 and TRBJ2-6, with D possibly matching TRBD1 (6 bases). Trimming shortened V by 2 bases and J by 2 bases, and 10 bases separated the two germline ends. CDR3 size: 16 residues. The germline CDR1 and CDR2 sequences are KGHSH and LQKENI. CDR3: CASSPIGGPGANVLTF. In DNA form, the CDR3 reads TGTGCCAGCTCACCAATAGGGGGTCCTGGGGCCAACGTCCTGACTTTC.

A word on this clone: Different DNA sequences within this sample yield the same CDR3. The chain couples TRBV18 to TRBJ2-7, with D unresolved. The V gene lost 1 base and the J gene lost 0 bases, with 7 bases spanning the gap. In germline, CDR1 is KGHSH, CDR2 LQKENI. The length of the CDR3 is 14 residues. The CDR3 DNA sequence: TGTGCCAGCTCACCACAACAGAACTCCTACGAGCAGTACTTC. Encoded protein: CASSPQQNSYEQYF.

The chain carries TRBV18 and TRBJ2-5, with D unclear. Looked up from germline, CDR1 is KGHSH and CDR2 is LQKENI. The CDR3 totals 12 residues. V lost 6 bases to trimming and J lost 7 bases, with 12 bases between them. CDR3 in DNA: TGTGCCAGCTCTCCCCAGTCCGGGACCCAGTACTTC. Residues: CASSPQSGTQYF.

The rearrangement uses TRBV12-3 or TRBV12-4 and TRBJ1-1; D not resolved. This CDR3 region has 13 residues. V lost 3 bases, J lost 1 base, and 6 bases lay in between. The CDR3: CASSFQENTEAFF. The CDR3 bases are TGTGCCAGCAGTTTTCAAGAGAACACTGAAGCTTTCTTT.

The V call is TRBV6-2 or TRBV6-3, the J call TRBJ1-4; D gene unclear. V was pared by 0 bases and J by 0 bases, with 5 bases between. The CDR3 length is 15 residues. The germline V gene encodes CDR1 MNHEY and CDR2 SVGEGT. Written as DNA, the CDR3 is TGTGCCAGCAGTTACTCCTATGCAACTAATGAAAAACTGTTTTTT. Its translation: CASSYSYATNEKLFF.

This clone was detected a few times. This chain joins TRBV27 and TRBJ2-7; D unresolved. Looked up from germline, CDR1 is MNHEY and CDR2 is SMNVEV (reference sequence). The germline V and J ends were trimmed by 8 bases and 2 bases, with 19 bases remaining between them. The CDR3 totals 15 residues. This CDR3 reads CASASTLLGAYEQYF. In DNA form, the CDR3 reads TGTGCCAGCGCCTCTACCCTTTTAGGCGCCTACGAGCAGTACTTC.

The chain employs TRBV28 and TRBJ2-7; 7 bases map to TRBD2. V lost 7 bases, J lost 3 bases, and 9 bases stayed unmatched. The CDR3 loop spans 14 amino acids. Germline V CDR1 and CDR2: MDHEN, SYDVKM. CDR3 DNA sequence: TGTGCCAGCAAGGTGGCGGGAGCGGACTACGAGCAGTACTTC. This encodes CASKVAGADYEQYF.